This T cell receptor (beta chain) was identified during a study of T cell responses to AZD1222 COVID-19 vaccine. Study as a whole: Researchers grouped second doses given at about 4 or about 12 weeks into one pool. Whole-study results and caveats: There were mostly white British donors and more females than males, and clonal diversity was possibly underestimated. Unmutated variant regions are reportedly targeted by nearly half of spike-specific TCRs. After the peak T cell response, and only then, were repertoires sampled.

TCRdb keeps only in-frame clones here, not all; method: immunoSEQ multiplex PCR. The table records over 100,000 clones, roughly nine tenths of them present only once. CDR1 is LNHDA, CDR2 SQIVND, per germline (reference sequence). Between the trimmed V and J ends, which lost 4 bases and 7 bases, there was a span of 8 bases. This CDR3 has 11 amino acids. In regard to this clone: Its specificity is not known.

The TCR comes from an adult in good health. The rearrangement joins TRBV19 to TRBJ2-7; D gene unclear. This specimen consisted of peripheral blood, obtained on day 0 of AZD1222 vaccination. This CDR3 reads CASSSSLEQYF. CDR3 DNA: TGTGCCAGTAGTAGCTCCCTTGAGCAGTACTTC.